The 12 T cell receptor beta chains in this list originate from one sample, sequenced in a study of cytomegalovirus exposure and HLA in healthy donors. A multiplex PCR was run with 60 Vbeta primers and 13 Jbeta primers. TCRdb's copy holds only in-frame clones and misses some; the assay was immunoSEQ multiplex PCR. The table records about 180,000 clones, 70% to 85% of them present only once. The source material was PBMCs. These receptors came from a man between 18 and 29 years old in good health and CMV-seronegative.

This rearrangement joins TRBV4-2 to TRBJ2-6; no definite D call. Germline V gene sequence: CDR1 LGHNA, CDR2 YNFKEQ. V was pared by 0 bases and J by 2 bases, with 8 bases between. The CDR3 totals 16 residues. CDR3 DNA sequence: TGTGCCAGCAGCCAAGATATGGGCACTGGGGCCAACGTCCTGACTTTC. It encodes CASSQDMGTGANVLTF.

The CDR3 sequence is CATSSPTAGRSVGNTIYF. As DNA, the CDR3 is TGTGCCACCAGCAGTCCCACAGCGGGGAGAAGTGTTGGAAACACCATATATTTT. V and J are TRBV15 and TRBJ1-3; D unclear. Trimming took 3 bases from V and 3 from J, leaving 21 bases between them. The CDR3 consists of 18 residues. Germline V lookup: CDR1 LNHNV, CDR2 YYDKDF (reference sequence).

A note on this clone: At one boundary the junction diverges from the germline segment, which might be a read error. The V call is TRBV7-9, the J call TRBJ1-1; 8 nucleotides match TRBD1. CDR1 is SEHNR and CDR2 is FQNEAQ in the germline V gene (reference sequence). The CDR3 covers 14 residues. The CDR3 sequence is CARSWGQENTEAFF. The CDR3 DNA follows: TGTGCCCGCAGCTGGGGACAGGAGAACACTGAAGCTTTCTTT.

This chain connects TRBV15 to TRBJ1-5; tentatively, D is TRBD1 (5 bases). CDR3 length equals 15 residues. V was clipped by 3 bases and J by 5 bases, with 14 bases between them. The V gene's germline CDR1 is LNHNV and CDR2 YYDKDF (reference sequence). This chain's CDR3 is CATSRVDRLHQPQHF. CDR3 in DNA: TGTGCCACCAGCAGGGTAGACAGACTCCATCAGCCCCAGCATTTT.

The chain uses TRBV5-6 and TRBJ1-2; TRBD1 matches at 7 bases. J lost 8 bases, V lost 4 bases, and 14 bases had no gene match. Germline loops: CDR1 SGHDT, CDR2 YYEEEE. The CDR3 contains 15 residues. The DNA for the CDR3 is TGTGCCAGCAGCCCCACACCACAGGGGAATAGGGGCTACACCTTC. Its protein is CASSPTPQGNRGYTF. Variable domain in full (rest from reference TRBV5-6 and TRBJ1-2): DAGVTQSPTHLIKTRGQQVTLRCSPKSGHDTVSWYQQALGQGPQFIFQYYEEEERQRGNFPDRFSGHQFPNYSSELNVNALLLGDSALYLCASSPTPQGNRGYTFGSGTRLTVV.

For the CDR3, the DNA is TGTGCCAGCAGCGTACTTAGGGCGGGGGGGTCCCGGATCAATGAGCAGTTCTTC. It is translated as CASSVLRAGGSRINEQFF. The V call is TRBV5-6, the J call TRBJ2-1, with 9 bases identical to TRBD2. This CDR3 is built from 18 residues. Germline CDR1 is SGHDT and CDR2 is YYEEEE. J lost 6 bases, V lost 4 bases, and 17 bases had no gene match.

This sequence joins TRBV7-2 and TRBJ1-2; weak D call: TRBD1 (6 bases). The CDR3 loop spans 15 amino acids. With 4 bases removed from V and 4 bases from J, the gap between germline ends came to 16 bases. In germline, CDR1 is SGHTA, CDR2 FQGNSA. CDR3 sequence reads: CASSSGHRGVYGYTF. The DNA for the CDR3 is TGTGCCAGCAGCTCGGGACACCGGGGGGTCTATGGCTACACCTTC.

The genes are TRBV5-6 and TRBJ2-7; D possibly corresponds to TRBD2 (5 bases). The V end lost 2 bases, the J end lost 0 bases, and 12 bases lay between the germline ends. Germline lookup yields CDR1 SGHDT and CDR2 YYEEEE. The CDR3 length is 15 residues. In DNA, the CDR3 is TGTGCCAGCAGCTTACTCGAGGGTATCTCCTACGAGCAGTACTTC. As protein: CASSLLEGISYEQYF.

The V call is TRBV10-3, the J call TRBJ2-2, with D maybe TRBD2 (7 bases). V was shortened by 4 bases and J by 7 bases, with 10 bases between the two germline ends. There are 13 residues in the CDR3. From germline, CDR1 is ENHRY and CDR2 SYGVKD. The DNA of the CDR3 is TGTGCCATCAGTGTTAGGGGGGGCGGGGAGCTGTTTTTT. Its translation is CAISVRGGGELFF.

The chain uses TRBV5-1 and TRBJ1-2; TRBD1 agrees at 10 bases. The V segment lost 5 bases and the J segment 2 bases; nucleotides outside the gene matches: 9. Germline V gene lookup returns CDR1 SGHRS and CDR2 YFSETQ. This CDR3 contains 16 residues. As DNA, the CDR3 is TGCGCCAGCAGTTATGGGACAGGGGCCAACAACTATGGCTACACCTTC. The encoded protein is CASSYGTGANNYGYTF.

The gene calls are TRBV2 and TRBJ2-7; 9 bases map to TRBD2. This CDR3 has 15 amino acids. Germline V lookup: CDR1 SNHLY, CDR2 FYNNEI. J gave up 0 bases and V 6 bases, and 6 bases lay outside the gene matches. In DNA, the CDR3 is TGTGCCAGCAGACGTAGCGGGGGAAGCTCCTACGAGCAGTACTTC. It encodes CASRRSGGSSYEQYF.

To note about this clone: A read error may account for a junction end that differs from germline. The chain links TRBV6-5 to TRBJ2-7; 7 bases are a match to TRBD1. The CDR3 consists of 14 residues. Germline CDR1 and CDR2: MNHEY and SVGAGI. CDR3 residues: CASSEGQERYELYF. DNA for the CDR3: TGTGCCAGCAGCGAAGGACAGGAAAGATACGAGCTGTACTTC.